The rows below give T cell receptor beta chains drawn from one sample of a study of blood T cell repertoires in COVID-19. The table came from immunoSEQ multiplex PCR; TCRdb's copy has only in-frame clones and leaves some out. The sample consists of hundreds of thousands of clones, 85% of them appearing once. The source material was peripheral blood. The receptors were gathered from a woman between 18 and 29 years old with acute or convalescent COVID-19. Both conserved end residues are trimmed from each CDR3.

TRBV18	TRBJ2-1	ASSAGTTFGEQF
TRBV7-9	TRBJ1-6	ASSLGFGSPLH
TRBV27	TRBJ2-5	ASSFFVTGPQETQY
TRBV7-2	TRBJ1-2	ASTQDRAFGYT
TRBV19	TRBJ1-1	ASSIGPMNTEAF
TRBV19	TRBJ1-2	ASSTPGQGEGGYT
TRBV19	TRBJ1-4	ASNFGQGNEKLF
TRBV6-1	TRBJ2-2	ASSEAEIEWANTGELF
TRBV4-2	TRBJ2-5	ASSSNRQGSKETQY
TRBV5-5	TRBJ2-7	ASRERGGGPYEQY
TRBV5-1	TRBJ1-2	ASSPMGQGAFDGYT
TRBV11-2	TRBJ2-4	ASSWGLPENIQY
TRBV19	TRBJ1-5	ASSKGPRPQH
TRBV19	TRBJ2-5	ASRLNSQLGVETQY
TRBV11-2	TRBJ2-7	ASSLRDRGAYEQY
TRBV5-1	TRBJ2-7	ASSSGQGRNEQY
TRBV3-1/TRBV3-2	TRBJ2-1	ASSPGQGYNEQF
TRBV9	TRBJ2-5	ASSLTGRGGLETQY
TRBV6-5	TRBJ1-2	ASSYSGTEGPGYT
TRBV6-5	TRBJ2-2	ASSYTAVANTGELF
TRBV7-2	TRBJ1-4	ASSLTSGPSEKLF
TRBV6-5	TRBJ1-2	ASSYSWGVGRGYT
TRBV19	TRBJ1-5	ASSAVQGVSNQPQH
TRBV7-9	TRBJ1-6	ASSRHRGAQDNSPLH
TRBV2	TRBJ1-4	ASIGVGEKLF
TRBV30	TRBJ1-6	AEGAQGNSPLH
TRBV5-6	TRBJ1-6	ASSLRGFYSPLH
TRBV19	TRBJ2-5	ASSTGTIGTQY
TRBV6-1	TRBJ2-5	ASSEADWTGQETQY
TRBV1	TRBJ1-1	TSSQGGVAEAF
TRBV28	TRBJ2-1	ASSATGGSYNEQF
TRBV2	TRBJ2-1	ASKGASGPYNEQF
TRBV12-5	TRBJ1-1	ASGLYPGTNTEAF
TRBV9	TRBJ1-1	ASSVEARGSTEAF
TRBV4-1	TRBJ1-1	ASSQEGRWNTEAF
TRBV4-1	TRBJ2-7	ASSQAASGSAYEQY
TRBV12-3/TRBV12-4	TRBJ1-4	ASSSGSSEKLF
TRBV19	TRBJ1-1	ASTNGGQNMNTEAF
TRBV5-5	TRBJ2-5	ASSWLVAKETQY
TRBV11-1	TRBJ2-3	ASSFGGRGGTDTQY
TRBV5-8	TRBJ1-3	ASNPGQGNSGNTIY
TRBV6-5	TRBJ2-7	ASSYSLGGRIEQY
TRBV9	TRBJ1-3	ASSPGDRLSSGNTIY
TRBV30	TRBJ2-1	AFSVSYNEQF
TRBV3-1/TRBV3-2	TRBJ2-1	ASSRRVEQNEQF
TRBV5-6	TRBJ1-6	ASSFLVLGPLH
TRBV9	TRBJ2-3	ASSKSGGYTDTQY
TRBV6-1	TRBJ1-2	ASSEGEEYYGYT
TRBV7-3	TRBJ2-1	ASSLIGPVYNEQF
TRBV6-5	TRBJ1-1	ASSRGHDTEAF
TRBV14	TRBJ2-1	ASSQRTSGRDRNEQF
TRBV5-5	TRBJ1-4	ASSSQGERNEKLF
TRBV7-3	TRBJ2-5	ASSLAPAGGETQY
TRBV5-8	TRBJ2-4	ASSRGLWLGKNIQY
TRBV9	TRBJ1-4	ASSAEVGGTNEKLF